The text below deals with one T cell receptor beta chain. What it binds is unknown. The trim removed 4 bases at V and 3 bases at J, leaving 5 bases unmatched. This CDR3 is built from 15 residues. Germline V CDR1 and CDR2: SGHRS, YFSETQ. The donors comprised healthy bone marrow donors. This record belongs to a study of cytomegalovirus exposure and HLA in healthy donors. At the level of the study: Sequencing of some 190 million T cells in an earlier analysis found roughly 120 million unique TCR beta sequences. The early release's HLA-typed donors yielded 65 million to 85 million unique TCRs.

PCR was performed using 60 Vbeta and 13 Jbeta primers. Generated by immunoSEQ multiplex PCR, the TCRdb table keeps only in-frame clones and is missing some. The profile shows 70,000 or so clones, 68% of them singletons. Study-wide results and caveats: An assumption of roughly uniform sequencing depth across donors underlay the presence/absence analyses.

The TCR originated in a woman under 40 in good health and CMV-seronegative. The gene calls are TRBV5-1 and TRBJ2-3; 10 nucleotides align to TRBD1. Specimen: PBMCs. CDR3 nucleotide sequence: TGCGCCAGCAGCCTGGGACAGGGGTTGACAGATACGCAGTATTTT. It yields the protein CASSLGQGLTDTQYF.